This TCR beta chain came from a study of blood T cell repertoires in COVID-19. Clones were sequenced by immunoSEQ multiplex PCR, and TCRdb holds only the in-frame ones, with some missing. The sample includes about 120,000 clones, roughly nine tenths seen only once; the top ten take about 27%. The germline V gene encodes CDR1 SGHTA and CDR2 FQGNSA. The CDR3 covers 16 residues. Between the trimmed V and J ends, which lost 1 base and 1 base, there was a span of 10 bases. This chain links TRBV7-2 with TRBJ2-2; D gene unclear. What was sequenced was peripheral blood. The receptor was isolated from a man in his 70s with active or convalescent COVID-19. In nucleotides, the CDR3 is TGTGCCAGCAGCTTAGTTGGGCAGGTGAACACCGGGGAGCTGTTTTTT. Residues: CASSLVGQVNTGELFF.